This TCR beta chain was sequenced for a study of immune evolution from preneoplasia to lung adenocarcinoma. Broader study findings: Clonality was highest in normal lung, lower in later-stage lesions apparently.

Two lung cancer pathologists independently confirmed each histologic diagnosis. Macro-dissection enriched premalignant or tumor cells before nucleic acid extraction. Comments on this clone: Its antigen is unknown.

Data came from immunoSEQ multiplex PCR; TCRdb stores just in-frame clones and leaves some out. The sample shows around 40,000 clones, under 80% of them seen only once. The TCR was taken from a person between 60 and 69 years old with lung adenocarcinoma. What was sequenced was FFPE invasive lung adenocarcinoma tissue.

In nucleotides, the CDR3 is TGTGCCAGCAGTTTAGGGCGACAGGGTGGCCAAGAGACCCAGTACTTC. This encodes CASSLGRQGGQETQYF. The chain recombines TRBV28 with TRBJ2-5, with 7 bases matching TRBD1. Trimming at V came to 2 bases and at J to 1 base, leaving 7 bases not matched to a gene. This CDR3 is built from 16 residues. Germline assignment: CDR1 MDHEN and CDR2 SYDVKM.